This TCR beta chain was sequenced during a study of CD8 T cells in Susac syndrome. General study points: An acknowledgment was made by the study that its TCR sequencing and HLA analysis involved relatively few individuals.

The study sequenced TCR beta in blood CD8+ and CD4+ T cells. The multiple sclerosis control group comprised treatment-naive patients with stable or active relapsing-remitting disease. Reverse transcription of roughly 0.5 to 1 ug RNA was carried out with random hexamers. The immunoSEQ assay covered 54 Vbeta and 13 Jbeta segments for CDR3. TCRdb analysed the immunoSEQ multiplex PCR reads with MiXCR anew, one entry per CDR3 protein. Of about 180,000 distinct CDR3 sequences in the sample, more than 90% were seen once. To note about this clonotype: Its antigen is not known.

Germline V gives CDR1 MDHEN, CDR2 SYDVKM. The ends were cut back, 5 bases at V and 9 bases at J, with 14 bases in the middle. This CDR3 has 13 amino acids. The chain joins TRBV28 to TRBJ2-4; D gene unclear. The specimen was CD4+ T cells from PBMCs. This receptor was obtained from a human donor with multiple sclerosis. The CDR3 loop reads CASSTRRWGIQYF. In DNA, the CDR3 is TGTGCCAGCAGTACCAGGAGATGGGGCATTCAGTACTTC.